A single sample gave rise to the 14 T cell receptor beta chains below, sequenced in a study of blood T cell repertoires in COVID-19 (dated by TCRdb to about 2020). The library was made by the immunoSEQ multiplex PCR assay. This immuneACCESS table, as held by TCRdb, lists in-frame sequences with V and J called but not all clones. Of the missing ones, under half trace to an unresolved V gene in checked studies; the others have no known cause. The sample profile shows 140,000 to 150,000 clones; 80% to 90% of them were found once. The biggest ten clones account for around two fifths of the sample. Sequenced sample: peripheral blood. The receptors were sampled from a human donor in a cohort sampled during active COVID-19.

This clone was detected a few times. Here the CDR3 reads CASSLISGAGNEQFF. The CDR3 region has the DNA TGTGCCAGCAGCCTTATTAGCGGGGCGGGCAATGAGCAGTTCTTC. This chain joins TRBV11-3 and TRBJ2-1, with TRBD2 identical over 8 bases. CDR3 length equals 15 residues. Trimming took 5 bases from V and 6 from J; bases not matched to a gene: 9. Germline assignment: CDR1 SGHNT and CDR2 YENEEA.

J is TRBJ2-3 and V is TRBV19; 11 bases map to TRBD2. Trimming removed 6 bases from V and 1 base from J; junction bases left unmatched: 6. Germline loops: CDR1 LNHDA, CDR2 SQIVND (reference sequence). The CDR3 is 16 residues long. The CDR3 nucleotides read TGTGCCAGTAGCAACCCTAGCGGGGGGCGCACAGATACGCAGTATTTT. This translates into CASSNPSGGRTDTQYF.

Here the CDR3 DNA reads TGTGCCAGCACTCCCCGAGGAATATCCTACGAGCAGTACTTC. Translation gives CASTPRGISYEQYF. The V gene is TRBV6-5, the J gene TRBJ2-7; D unresolved. Between the trimmed V and J ends, which lost 7 bases and 1 base, there was a span of 14 bases. This CDR3 contains 14 residues. Looked up from germline, CDR1 is MNHEY and CDR2 is SVGAGI.

The chain links TRBV12-5 to TRBJ1-1, with 11 bases matching TRBD1. The J segment lost 4 bases and the V segment lost 6 bases, leaving 4 bases of the junction unmatched. This CDR3 region has 14 residues. CDR1 LGHNT and CDR2 FRNRAP come from the germline V gene. The CDR3 bases are TGTGCTAGTGGCAGGACAGGGGGCGTCACTGAAGCTTTCTTT. Amino acid sequence: CASGRTGGVTEAFF. Variable domain in full (rest from reference TRBV12-5 and TRBJ1-1): DARVTQTPRHKVTEMGQEVTMRCQPILGHNTVFWYRQTMMQGLELLAYFRNRAPLDDSGMPKDRFSAEMPDATLATLKIQPSEPRDSAVYFCASGRTGGVTEAFFGQGTRLTVV.

DNA of the CDR3: TGTGCCAGCAGTGACCCAGGGGGCCCAGGCAATCAGCCCCAGCATTTT. Amino acid sequence: CASSDPGGPGNQPQHF. This chain connects TRBV2 to TRBJ1-5, with 8 nucleotides matching TRBD1. This CDR3 is 16 amino acids long. Per the germline V gene, CDR1 is SNHLY and CDR2 is FYNNEI. Trimming cost V 3 bases and J 2 bases; bases outside gene matches: 6.

The CDR3 loop reads CASSNTGGGETQYF. The CDR3 DNA reads TGCGCCAGCAGCAACACAGGGGGAGGAGAGACCCAGTACTTC. This chain joins TRBV5-1 and TRBJ2-5; 8 bases map to TRBD1. The germline V gene encodes CDR1 SGHRS and CDR2 YFSETQ. The trim removed 4 bases at V and 4 bases at J, leaving 6 bases unmatched. The CDR3 is 14 residues long.

The chain employs TRBV6-5 and TRBJ2-3; no firm D call. The CDR3 runs to 14 residues. Germline loops: CDR1 MNHEY, CDR2 SVGAGI. Trimming took 1 base from V and 0 from J, leaving 5 bases between them. CDR3 nucleotides: TGTGCCAGCAGTTACTGGAGTAGCACAGATACGCAGTATTTT. Translating it yields CASSYWSSTDTQYF.

J is TRBJ1-2 and V is TRBV6-5, with TRBD1 as a possible D gene (6 bases). Germline assignment: CDR1 MNHEY and CDR2 SVGAGI. The CDR3 runs to 15 residues. The germline V and J ends were trimmed by 5 bases and 8 bases, with 21 bases remaining between them. The CDR3 reads CASSPGQLGPIGYTF. The DNA for the CDR3 is TGTGCCAGCAGTCCCGGACAGCTCGGTCCCATCGGCTACACCTTC.

This chain links TRBV2 with TRBJ1-6; the D gene is possibly TRBD1 (6 bases). The germline V gene has CDR1 SNHLY and CDR2 FYNNEI. The CDR3 runs to 15 residues. V lost 5 bases to trimming and J lost 0 bases, with 8 bases between them. DNA of the CDR3: TGTGCCAGCAGTCCAGGGGTCTCCTATAATTCACCCCTCCACTTT. It yields the protein CASSPGVSYNSPLHF.

The chain uses TRBV2 and TRBJ1-2, with TRBD1 as a possible D gene (6 bases). CDR3 length: 15 amino acids. Trimming removed 5 bases at V and 4 bases at J, with 17 bases between. Per germline, CDR1 SNHLY and CDR2 FYNNEI. The CDR3, as DNA: TGTGCCAGCAGTTCCGTTCAACAGGGACCCTATGGCTACACCTTC. It translates to CASSSVQQGPYGYTF. Full variable domain (remainder filled in from reference TRBV2 and TRBJ1-2): EPEVTQTPSHQVTQMGQEVILRCVPISNHLYFYWYRQILGQKVEFLVSFYNNEISEKSEIFDDQFSVERPDGSNFTLKIRSTKLEDSAMYFCASSSVQQGPYGYTFGSGTRLTVV.

V and J are TRBV6-5 and TRBJ2-1, with 13 bases fitting TRBD2. The CDR3 length is 14 residues. CDR1 is MNHEY and CDR2 is SVGAGI in the germline V gene. Trimming took 6 bases from V and 7 from J; bases not matched to a gene: 3. As DNA, the CDR3 is TGTGCCAGCAGAGGACTAGCGGGGGTAAATGAGCAGTTCTTC. This codes for CASRGLAGVNEQFF.

The chain combines TRBV6-5 with TRBJ1-1; D possibly corresponds to TRBD1 (5 bases). CDR3 length equals 11 residues. Deletions cut 8 bases from V and 11 bases from J, with 15 bases between. Germline V gives CDR1 MNHEY, CDR2 SVGAGI. CDR3 amino acids: CASFNGGMAFF. DNA of the CDR3: TGTGCCAGCTTTAATGGGGGGATGGCTTTCTTT.

The chain joins TRBV4-2 to TRBJ1-1; the match to TRBD1 covers 10 bases. V dropped 4 bases and J dropped 2; count of bases not matched to a gene: 4. Germline loops: CDR1 LGHNA, CDR2 YNFKEQ. The CDR3 spans 15 residues. The CDR3 nucleotides read TGTGCCAGCAGCCCAGGACAGGGGGGAAACACTGAAGCTTTCTTT. It encodes CASSPGQGGNTEAFF.

Points on this clone: Within the sample, other DNA sequences also encode this same CDR3. The rearrangement uses TRBV19 and TRBJ1-5; possible D gene TRBD1, 5 bases. Germline V gene lookup returns CDR1 LNHDA and CDR2 SQIVND (reference sequence). Trimming took 2 bases from V and 2 from J, leaving 10 bases between them. This CDR3 is 15 amino acids long. This CDR3 is CASSIQGYGNQPQHF. Here the CDR3 DNA reads TGTGCCAGTAGTATACAGGGTTACGGCAATCAGCCCCAGCATTTT.